This is a list of T cell receptor beta chains from one sample in a study of cytomegalovirus exposure and HLA in healthy donors. TCRdb's table, derived via immunoSEQ multiplex PCR, lists solely in-frame clones and lacks some. The data show more than 90,000 clones, roughly 76% seen once. The sequencing input was PBMCs. The receptors were gathered from a man in his forties or fifties in good health and CMV-seropositive. Each CDR3 is given with its conserved first and last residue. The order of the fields is J gene, clone size, V gene, D gene, CDR3 length, CDR3 DNA, CDR3 protein. The D gene is left open where the match is weak. Clone size is shown for a subset of rows, as once, few, many or a class of expanded clone.

TRBJ2-1 | - | TRBV11-2 | TRBD1 | 17 | TGTGCCAGCAGCTTAGCACAGGGGCTACAATCCTACAATGAGCAGTTCTTC | CASSLAQGLQSYNEQFF
TRBJ1-2 | - | TRBV12-5 | - | 13 | TGTGCTAGTGGACGGAGCACTAACTATGGCTACACCTTC | CASGRSTNYGYTF
TRBJ1-3 | - | TRBV9 | TRBD1 | 17 | TGTGCCAGCAGCGTAGGTGGGACAGGCTTTTCTGGAAACACCATATATTTT | CASSVGGTGFSGNTIYF
TRBJ2-7 | - | TRBV27 | TRBD2 | 15 | TGTGCCAGCAGTCCACGACTAGCTGAAAGCTACGAGCAGTACTTC | CASSPRLAESYEQYF
TRBJ1-4 | - | TRBV28 | TRBD1 | 13 | TGTGCCAGCCGCAGGACAGGGGGTGAAAAACTGTTTTTT | CASRRTGGEKLFF
TRBJ2-2 | - | TRBV7-6 | TRBD2 | 15 | TGTGCCTCCGGCGATAGCGGGGGCATCACCGGGGAGCTGTTTTTT | CASGDSGGITGELFF
TRBJ2-7 | - | TRBV29-1 | - | 11 | TGCAGCGTTGCGAGAGACTACGAGCAGTACTTC | CSVARDYEQYF
TRBJ2-5 | - | TRBV4-3 | TRBD2 | 15 | TGCGCCAGCAGCCCCTACGAACGAGCGGGGGGGAACCAGTACTTC | CASSPYERAGGNQYF
TRBJ1-4 | - | TRBV5-1 | - | 17 | TGCGCCAGCAGCCCCAGCCAGGACATACTAACTAATGAAAAACTGTTTTTT | CASSPSQDILTNEKLFF
TRBJ1-6 | - | TRBV27 | TRBD1 | 17 | TGTGCCAGCAGTCCGGGACAGACGAGCTCCTATAATTCACCCCTCCACTTT | CASSPGQTSSYNSPLHF
TRBJ2-2 | few | TRBV5-4 | TRBD2 | 16 | TGTGCCAGCAGCTCCCCGGGACTAGCGGGAACCGGGGAGCTGTTTTTT | CASSSPGLAGTGELFF
TRBJ2-5 | - | TRBV19 | - | 13 | TGTGCCAGTAGTACCACTCTCTGGGAGACCCAGTACTTC | CASSTTLWETQYF
TRBJ1-1 | - | TRBV18 | - | 16 | TGTGCCAGCTCACCATGGGGAGCTGCACGGAACACTGAAGCTTTCTTT | CASSPWGAARNTEAFF
TRBJ2-1 | - | TRBV12-5 | - | 13 | TGTGCTAGTGGTTTGGATCCTTACAATGAGCAGTTCTTC | CASGLDPYNEQFF
TRBJ2-6 | - | TRBV5-4 | - | 17 | TGTGCCAGCAGCTCGCCGGGACAAGCCTCTGGGGCCAACGTCCTGACTTTC | CASSSPGQASGANVLTF
TRBJ2-7 | - | TRBV7-9 | - | 13 | TGTGCCAGCAGCCTATGGACAGTGGGGGTTGACAACTTC | CASSLWTVGVDNF
TRBJ2-5 | - | TRBV10-1 | - | 13 | TGCGCCAGCAGTGACACAGACCAAGAGACCCAGTACTTC | CASSDTDQETQYF
TRBJ2-7 | - | TRBV28 | TRBD1 | 15 | TGTGCCAGCAGGCCTCGCCTACAGGGGGCGGGCGAGCAGTACTTC | CASRPRLQGAGEQYF
TRBJ2-7 | - | TRBV6-1 | TRBD2 | 15 | TGTGCCAGCAGCCCCGCCGCTAGCGGGAGCCACGAGCAGTACTTC | CASSPAASGSHEQYF
TRBJ1-1 | - | TRBV2 | - | 14 | TGTGCCAGCACCGGTCCCATGAGGGACACTGAAGCTTTCTTT | CASTGPMRDTEAFF
TRBJ1-2 | - | TRBV6-1 | TRBD1 | 16 | TGTGCCAGCAGTGAACGGAGACAGGGGGCGACCTATGGCTACACCTTC | CASSERRQGATYGYTF
TRBJ2-1 | - | TRBV4-3 | - | 15 | TGCGCCAGCAGCCAAGACAGGGGCTCCTACAATGAGCAGTTCTTC | CASSQDRGSYNEQFF
TRBJ2-7 | - | TRBV5-1 | - | 16 | TGCGCCAGCAGCGGGGGCGGGGGCGCGGAATCCTACGAGCAGTACTTC | CASSGGGGAESYEQYF
TRBJ2-5 | - | TRBV7-9 | - | 13 | TGTGCCAGCAGTACAGGGCGCCAAGAGACCCAGTACTTC | CASSTGRQETQYF
TRBJ2-7 | few | TRBV11-2 | TRBD1 | 15 | TGTGCCAGCAGCATCGGGACAGGGCGGCCCTACGAGCAGTACTTC | CASSIGTGRPYEQYF
TRBJ1-1 | once | TRBV18 | - | 12 | TGTGCCAGCTCACCAAGGTCAGGGGATGCTTTCTTT | CASSPRSGDAFF
TRBJ2-5 | - | TRBV9 | - | 14 | TGTGCCAGCAGCGTAGTGGCAGGTCAAGAGACCCAGTACTTC | CASSVVAGQETQYF
TRBJ1-6 | - | TRBV4-1 | - | 15 | TGCGCCAGCAGCCAAGGCGTCCAGGATAATTCACCCCTCCACTTT | CASSQGVQDNSPLHF
TRBJ2-7 | once | TRBV28 | - | 14 | TGTGCCAGCAGGGGGGGTGGGGCCACCTACGAGCAGTACTTC | CASRGGGATYEQYF
TRBJ2-3 | - | TRBV11-2 | - | 14 | TGTGCCAGCAGCCTTGGACTCGGCACAGATACGCAGTATTTT | CASSLGLGTDTQYF
TRBJ1-5 | - | TRBV5-1 | - | 17 | TGCGCCAGCAGCTTGGAGTGGCGGGCCAGCACCAATCAGCCCCAGCATTTT | CASSLEWRASTNQPQHF
TRBJ1-1 | - | TRBV7-6 | - | 15 | TGTGCCAGCAGCTTGGGTACAGGGCCGGGGGGTGAAGCTTTCTTT | CASSLGTGPGGEAFF
TRBJ2-3 | - | TRBV7-2 | TRBD2 | 17 | TGTGCCAGCAGCTTGGGTCCAGCGGGACTCAGCACAGATACGCAGTATTTT | CASSLGPAGLSTDTQYF
TRBJ2-5 | - | TRBV9 | TRBD2 | 15 | TGTGCCAGCAGCGTAGCGGCTAGCGGGGGGGAGACCCAGTACTTC | CASSVAASGGETQYF
TRBJ2-5 | - | TRBV29-1 | - | 10 | TGCAGCGGCTGGAGCGAGACCCAGTACTTC | CSGWSETQYF
TRBJ2-3 | - | TRBV5-1 | - | 14 | TGCGCCAGCAGCGGGGTGCGGGGACCCGATACGCAGTATTTT | CASSGVRGPDTQYF
TRBJ1-2 | - | TRBV2 | TRBD1 | 13 | TGTGCCAGCATCGAGGGGGCCAACTATGGCTACACCTTC | CASIEGANYGYTF
TRBJ2-5 | - | TRBV6-5 | - | 12 | TGTGCCAGCACTTCCAGGGGAGAGACCCAGTACTTC | CASTSRGETQYF
TRBJ1-1 | - | TRBV19 | - | 14 | TGTGCCAGTAGTATGGCGACAGCGAACACTGAAGCTTTCTTT | CASSMATANTEAFF
TRBJ2-2 | - | TRBV9 | - | 15 | TGTGCCAGCAGCGTAGATCCAGGGAACACCGGGGAGCTGTTTTTT | CASSVDPGNTGELFF